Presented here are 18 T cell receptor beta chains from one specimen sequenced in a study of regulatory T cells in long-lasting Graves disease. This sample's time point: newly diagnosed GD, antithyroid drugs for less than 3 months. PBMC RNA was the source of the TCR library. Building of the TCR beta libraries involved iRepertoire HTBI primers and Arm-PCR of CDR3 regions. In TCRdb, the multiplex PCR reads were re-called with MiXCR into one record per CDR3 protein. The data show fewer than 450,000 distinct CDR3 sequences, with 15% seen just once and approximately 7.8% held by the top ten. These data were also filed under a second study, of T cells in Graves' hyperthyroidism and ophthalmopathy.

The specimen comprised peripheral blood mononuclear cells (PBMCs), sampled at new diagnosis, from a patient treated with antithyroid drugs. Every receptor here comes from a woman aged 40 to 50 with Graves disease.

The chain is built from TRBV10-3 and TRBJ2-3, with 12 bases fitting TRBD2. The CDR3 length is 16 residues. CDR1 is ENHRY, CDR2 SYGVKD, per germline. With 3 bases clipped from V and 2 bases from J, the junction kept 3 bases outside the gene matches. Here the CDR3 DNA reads TGTGCCATCAGTGACAGACTAGCGGGAGCCACAGATACGCAGTATTTT. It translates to CAISDRLAGATDTQYF.

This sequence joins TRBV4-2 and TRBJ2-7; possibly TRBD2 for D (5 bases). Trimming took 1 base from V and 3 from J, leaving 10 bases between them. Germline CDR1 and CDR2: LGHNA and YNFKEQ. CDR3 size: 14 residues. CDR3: CASSQVGAGYEQYF. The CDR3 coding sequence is TGTGCCAGCAGCCAAGTTGGCGCGGGCTACGAGCAGTACTTC.

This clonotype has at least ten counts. CDR3 DNA: TGTGCCAGTAGTTACATCGGGACACAAGAGACCCAGTACTTC. It specifies CASSYIGTQETQYF. This chain joins TRBV19 and TRBJ2-5, with D possibly TRBD1 on 6 matching bases. This CDR3 is 14 amino acids long. Between the trimmed V and J ends, which lost 5 bases and 2 bases, there was a span of 12 bases. Per germline, CDR1 LNHDA and CDR2 SQIVND (reference sequence).

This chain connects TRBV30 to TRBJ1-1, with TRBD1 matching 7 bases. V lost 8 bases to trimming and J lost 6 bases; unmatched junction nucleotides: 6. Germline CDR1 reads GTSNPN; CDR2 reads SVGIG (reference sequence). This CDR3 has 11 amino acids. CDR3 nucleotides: TGTGCCCAACGGAGGGGGCCTGAAGCTTTCTTT. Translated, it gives CAQRRGPEAFF.

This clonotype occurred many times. Here the CDR3 DNA reads TGTGCCTGGAGTGGAGGATCCAACTCTGGAAACACCATATATTTT. Translation gives CAWSGGSNSGNTIYF. V usage is TRBV30 and J usage is TRBJ1-3; D remains unclear. With 1 base removed from V and 0 bases from J, the gap between germline ends came to 10 bases. The CDR3 contains 15 residues. Germline lookup yields CDR1 GTSNPN and CDR2 SVGIG (reference sequence).

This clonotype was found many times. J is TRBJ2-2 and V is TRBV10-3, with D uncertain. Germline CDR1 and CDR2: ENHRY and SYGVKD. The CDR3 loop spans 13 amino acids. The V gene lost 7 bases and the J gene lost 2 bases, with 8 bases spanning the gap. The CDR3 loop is CAIMWGNTGELFF. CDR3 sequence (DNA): TGTGCCATCATGTGGGGTAACACCGGGGAGCTGTTTTTT.

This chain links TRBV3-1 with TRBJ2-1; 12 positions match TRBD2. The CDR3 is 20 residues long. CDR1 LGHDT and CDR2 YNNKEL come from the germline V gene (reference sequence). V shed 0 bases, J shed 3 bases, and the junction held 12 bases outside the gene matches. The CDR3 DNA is TGTGCCAGCAGCCAAGATGGGGATAGACTAGCGGGAGACAACTACAATGAGCAGTTCTTC. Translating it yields CASSQDGDRLAGDNYNEQFF.

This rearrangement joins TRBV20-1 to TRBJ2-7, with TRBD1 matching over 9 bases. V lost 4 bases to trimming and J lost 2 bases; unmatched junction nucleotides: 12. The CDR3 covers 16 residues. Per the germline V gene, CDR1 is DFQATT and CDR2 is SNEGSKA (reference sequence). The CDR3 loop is CSAKIPGQGRTYEQYF. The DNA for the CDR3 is TGCAGTGCTAAAATACCCGGACAGGGGCGTACCTACGAGCAGTACTTC.

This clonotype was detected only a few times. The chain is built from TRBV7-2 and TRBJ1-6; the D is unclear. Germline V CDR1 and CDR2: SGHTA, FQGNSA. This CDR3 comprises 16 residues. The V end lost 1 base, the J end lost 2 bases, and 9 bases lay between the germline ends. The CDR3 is CASSLDPATYNSPLHF. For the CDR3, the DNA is TGTGCCAGCAGCTTAGATCCAGCTACCTATAATTCACCCCTCCACTTT.

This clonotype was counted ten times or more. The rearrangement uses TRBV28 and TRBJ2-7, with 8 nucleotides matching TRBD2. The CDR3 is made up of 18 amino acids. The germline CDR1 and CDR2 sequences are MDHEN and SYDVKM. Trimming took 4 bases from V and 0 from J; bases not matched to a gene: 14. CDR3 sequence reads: CASSYPGASGQPSYEQYF. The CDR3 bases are TGTGCCAGCAGTTACCCCGGGGCTAGCGGGCAACCCTCCTACGAGCAGTACTTC.

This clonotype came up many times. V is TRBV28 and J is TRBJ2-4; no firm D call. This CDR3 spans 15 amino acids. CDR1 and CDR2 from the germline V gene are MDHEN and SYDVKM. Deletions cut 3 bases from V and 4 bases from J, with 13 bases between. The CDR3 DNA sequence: TGTGCCAGCAGTTTTGATCCTTGGAAGAAAAACATTCAGTACTTC. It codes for CASSFDPWKKNIQYF.

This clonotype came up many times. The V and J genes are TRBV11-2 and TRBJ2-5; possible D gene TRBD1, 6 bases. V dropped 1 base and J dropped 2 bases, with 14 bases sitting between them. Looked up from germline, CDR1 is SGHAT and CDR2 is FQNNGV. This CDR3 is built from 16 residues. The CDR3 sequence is CASSLVVTDRQETQYF. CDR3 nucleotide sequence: TGTGCCAGCAGCTTAGTAGTTACGGACAGACAAGAGACCCAGTACTTC.

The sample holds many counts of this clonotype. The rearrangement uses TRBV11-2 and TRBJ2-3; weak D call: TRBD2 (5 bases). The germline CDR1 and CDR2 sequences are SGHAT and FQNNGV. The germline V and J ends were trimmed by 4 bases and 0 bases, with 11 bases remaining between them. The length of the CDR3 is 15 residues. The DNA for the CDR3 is TGTGCCAGCAGCTCGGACTGGGCTAGCACAGATACGCAGTATTTT. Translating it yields CASSSDWASTDTQYF.

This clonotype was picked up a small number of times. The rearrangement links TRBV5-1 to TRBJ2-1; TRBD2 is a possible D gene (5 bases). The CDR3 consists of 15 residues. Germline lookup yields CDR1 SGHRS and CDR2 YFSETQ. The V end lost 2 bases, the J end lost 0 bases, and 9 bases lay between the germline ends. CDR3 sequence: CASSFNGISYNEQFF. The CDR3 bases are TGCGCCAGCAGCTTCAACGGGATCTCCTACAATGAGCAGTTCTTC.

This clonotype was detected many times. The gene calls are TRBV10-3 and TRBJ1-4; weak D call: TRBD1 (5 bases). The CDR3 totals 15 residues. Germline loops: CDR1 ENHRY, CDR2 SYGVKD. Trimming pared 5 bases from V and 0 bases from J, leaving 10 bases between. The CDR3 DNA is TGTGCCATCAGTCCAGGGTTTTCAACTAATGAAAAACTGTTTTTT. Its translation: CAISPGFSTNEKLFF.

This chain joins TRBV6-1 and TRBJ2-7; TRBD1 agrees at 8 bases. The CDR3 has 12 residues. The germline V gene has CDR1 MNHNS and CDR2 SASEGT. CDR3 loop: CATGQGKYEQYF. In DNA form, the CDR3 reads TGTGCGACCGGACAGGGAAAGTACGAGCAGTACTTC.

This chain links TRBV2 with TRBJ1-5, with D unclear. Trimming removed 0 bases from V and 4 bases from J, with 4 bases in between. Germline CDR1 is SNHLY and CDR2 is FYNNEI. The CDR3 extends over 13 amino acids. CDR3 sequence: CASSEAYNQPQHF. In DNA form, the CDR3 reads TGTGCCAGCAGTGAAGCCTATAATCAGCCCCAGCATTTT.

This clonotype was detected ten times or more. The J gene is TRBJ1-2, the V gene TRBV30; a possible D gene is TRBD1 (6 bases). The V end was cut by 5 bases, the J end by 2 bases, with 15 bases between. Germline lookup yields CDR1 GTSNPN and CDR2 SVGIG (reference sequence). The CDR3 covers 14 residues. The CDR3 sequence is CAWDLTGSNYGYTF. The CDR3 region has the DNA TGTGCCTGGGACCTTACAGGGTCAAACTATGGCTACACCTTC.